These 13 T cell receptor beta chains were all obtained from the same sample, sequenced in a study of blood T cell repertoires in COVID-19. Sequencing was performed with immunoSEQ multiplex PCR; in TCRdb, only in-frame clones are kept and a portion is missing. The table lists nearly 300,000 clones, about 88% of them singletons. The specimen sequenced was peripheral blood. Receptor source: a human donor with COVID-19, enrolled during active disease. The donor label of this sample is uncertain.

CDR3 in DNA: TGCAGTGCTAGTACCCCGGGGGAGGGTTGGGGCACGCAGTATTTT. It codes for CSASTPGEGWGTQYF. The V gene is TRBV20-1, the J gene TRBJ2-3; 7 bases are shared with TRBD2. This CDR3 comprises 15 residues. Germline loops: CDR1 DFQATT, CDR2 SNEGSKA (reference sequence). With 3 bases clipped from V and 9 bases from J, the junction kept 15 bases outside the gene matches.

V usage is TRBV3-1 (or the pseudogene TRBV3-2) and J usage is TRBJ1-2, with a tentative D call TRBD1 (5 bases). V lost 3 bases, J lost 3 bases, and 11 bases lay in between. Germline CDR1 LGHDT, CDR2 YNNKEL (reference sequence). This CDR3 is built from 14 residues. For the CDR3, the DNA is TGTGCCAGCAGCCACCAGGGAATGGACTATGGCTACACCTTC. Translation gives CASSHQGMDYGYTF.

CDR3 nucleotides: TGTGCCAGCAGTTTACTATTCAGGGGACAGGGATTCGGTGGCTACACCTTC. This encodes CASSLLFRGQGFGGYTF. J is TRBJ1-2 and V is TRBV28; the match to TRBD1 covers 9 bases. The ends lost 2 bases at V and 7 bases at J; junction bases unmatched: 14. There are 17 residues in the CDR3. CDR1 MDHEN and CDR2 SYDVKM come from the germline V gene.

The V and J genes are TRBV3-1 (or the pseudogene TRBV3-2) and TRBJ1-4; 9 bases agree with TRBD1. Germline V gene lookup returns CDR1 LGHDT and CDR2 YNNKEL (reference sequence). V lost 4 bases to trimming and J lost 5 bases; unmatched junction nucleotides: 14. CDR3 size: 18 residues. As DNA, the CDR3 is TGTGCCAGCAGCCTCCGGGACAGGGTTGTACTCTTGAATGAAAAACTGTTTTTT. Translated: CASSLRDRVVLLNEKLFF.

The genes are TRBV7-9 and TRBJ2-7; the match to TRBD1 covers 7 bases. Germline values: CDR1 SEHNR, CDR2 FQNEAQ (reference sequence). The CDR3 runs to 15 residues. J was trimmed by 0 bases and V by 5 bases; bases with no gene match: 7. Here the CDR3 DNA reads TGTGCCAGCAGCAAATTACAGGGGACCTCCTACGAGCAGTACTTC. As protein: CASSKLQGTSYEQYF.

The V call is TRBV5-1, the J call TRBJ1-1, with D unresolved. Between the trimmed V and J ends, which lost 0 bases and 2 bases, there was a span of 8 bases. The CDR3 is 14 amino acids. Germline V gene sequence: CDR1 SGHRS, CDR2 YFSETQ. The CDR3 sequence: CASSLAGDNTEAFF. The DNA for the CDR3 is TGCGCCAGCAGCTTGGCCGGGGATAACACTGAAGCTTTCTTT.

The chain couples TRBV3-1 (or the pseudogene TRBV3-2) to TRBJ2-1; D not resolved. CDR3 length: 13 amino acids. Between the trimmed V and J ends, which lost 4 bases and 6 bases, there was a span of 10 bases. CDR1 is LGHDT and CDR2 is YNNKEL in the germline V gene (reference sequence). CDR3 sequence reads: CASSLGSVNEQFF. In nucleotides, the CDR3 is TGTGCCAGCAGCCTCGGCAGCGTCAATGAGCAGTTCTTC.

V usage is TRBV5-4 and J usage is TRBJ2-7, with D perhaps matching TRBD2 (7 bases). The germline V gene has CDR1 SGHNT and CDR2 YYREEE (reference sequence). The germline V and J ends were trimmed by 4 bases and 0 bases, with 17 bases remaining between them. This CDR3 spans 16 amino acids. The CDR3 sequence: CASSPGGPSRSYEQYF. The CDR3 nucleotides read TGTGCCAGCAGCCCCGGGGGGCCATCGCGCTCCTACGAGCAGTACTTC.

The V and J genes are TRBV6-6 and TRBJ2-2, with D possibly matching TRBD1 (5 bases). Germline V CDR1 and CDR2: MNHNY, SVGAGI (reference sequence). The germline V and J ends were trimmed by 11 bases and 3 bases, with 13 bases remaining between them. The CDR3 is made up of 13 amino acids. CDR3 region: CAEKGPDTGELFF. The CDR3 DNA follows: TGTGCCGAAAAGGGGCCCGACACCGGGGAGCTGTTTTTT.

The chain links TRBV10-1 to TRBJ2-2; 7 bases are a match to TRBD1. Trimming at V came to 10 bases and at J to 4 bases, leaving 6 bases not matched to a gene. The germline CDR1 and CDR2 sequences are WNHNN and SYGVQD (reference sequence). This CDR3 is built from 13 residues. CDR3 amino acids: CATRQGTTGELFF. The CDR3 bases are TGCGCCACCCGACAGGGTACCACCGGGGAGCTGTTTTTT.

The chain links TRBV18 to TRBJ2-1; 10 nucleotides align to TRBD2. This CDR3 is built from 16 residues. Germline assignment: CDR1 KGHSH and CDR2 LQKENI. Trimming removed 8 bases from V and 2 bases from J; junction bases left unmatched: 9. The CDR3 DNA reads TGTGCCAGCGCCCGGGGGCTAGCGGGAGCCTACAATGAGCAGTTCTTC. Translation gives CASARGLAGAYNEQFF.

Of note for this clone: This CDR3 is also generated by other DNA sequences in the sample. The chain carries TRBV9 and TRBJ1-2; 9 bases fit TRBD1. Germline V gene lookup returns CDR1 SGDLS and CDR2 YYNGEE. Trimming cost V 2 bases and J 4 bases; bases outside gene matches: 6. The CDR3 is made up of 15 amino acids. The DNA of the CDR3 is TGTGCCAGCAGCGTCGAGGGACAGGGAGGCTATGGCTACACCTTC. Its protein is CASSVEGQGGYGYTF.

The chain is built from TRBV7-3 and TRBJ2-1; TRBD2 aligns across 7 bases. Germline CDR1 reads SGHTA; CDR2 reads FQGTGA. This CDR3 contains 15 residues. The ends lost 5 bases at V and 3 bases at J; junction bases unmatched: 7. Written as DNA, the CDR3 is TGTGCCAGCAGCCACCGGTCGGGGGGCTACAATGAGCAGTTCTTC. Amino acids: CASSHRSGGYNEQFF.